Here is one T cell receptor (beta chain) with its context. The antigen is undetermined. Construction of the TCRbeta library involved unique molecular identifiers. TCRdb called the PCR reads again in MiXCR, with one record for every CDR3 protein. Of 700,000 to 950,000 distinct CDR3 sequences detected, 15% to 20% appear once; the ten largest clones hold approximately 5%. With V trimmed by 5 bases and J by 2 bases, 7 bases remained unmatched. There are 15 residues in the CDR3. The data originate from a study of T-cell reconstitution after alpha-beta-depleted transplantation in children. Study outcomes and limitations: Where some patients showed high TCRbeta diversity at day 60, it came from recipient T cells and thymic progenitors that had survived. Reportedly, roughly two months post-transplant, alpha-beta T cells arose from several hundred expanded graft clones. One year after transplant, T-cell counts and diversity came mostly from newly produced T cells.

This clonotype was sampled from a male patient aged 10-17 years who had a stem cell transplant for acute lymphoblastic leukemia, so the T cells may come from the graft donor. J is TRBJ2-7 and V is TRBV12-3 or TRBV12-4; the match to TRBD1 covers 9 bases. Sample: PBMCs, mostly from graft donor cells, taken 360 days after TCRalphabeta/CD19-depleted stem cell transplant. CDR3 nucleotide sequence: TGTGCCAGCAGTCTCAGGACAGGGGCGGCCTACGAGCAGTACTTC. Protein product: CASSLRTGAAYEQYF.